A single sample gave rise to the 2 T cell receptor beta chains below, sequenced in a study of Ad26.COV2.S vaccination and SARS-CoV-2 variants. Some clones are missing from TCRdb's copy, which holds only in-frame ones; the method was immunoSEQ multiplex PCR. The table lists hundreds of thousands of clones, roughly 90% of them singletons, with about 1.5% in the top ten. The treatment here: roughly 20 received Ad26.COV2.S at low or high dose, single or two shots; about 5 received placebo; per-sample allocation not given. The samples were gathered on day 63 after the first injection of vaccine or placebo. This sample comprised peripheral blood, obtained in a trial of Ad26.COV2.S vaccine versus placebo. The receptors come from a person between 18 and 59 years old who received the Ad26.COV2.S COVID-19 vaccine or a placebo.

V is TRBV3-1 (or the pseudogene TRBV3-2) and J is TRBJ1-3, with TRBD1 as a possible D gene (6 bases). The germline V and J ends were trimmed by 6 bases and 4 bases, with 13 bases remaining between them. Germline CDR1 is LGHDT and CDR2 is YNNKEL (reference sequence). The CDR3 loop spans 14 amino acids. The CDR3 region has the DNA TGTGCCAGCAGTCCGACAGGCCGGGGAAACACCATATATTTT. This gives the protein CASSPTGRGNTIYF.

CDR3 nucleotide sequence: TGTGCCAGCAGTTTTAGTAAGAACACCGGGGAGCTGTTTTTT. Translation gives CASSFSKNTGELFF. The chain carries TRBV27 and TRBJ2-2; D gene unclear. Germline CDR1 reads MNHEY; CDR2 reads SMNVEV (reference sequence). The CDR3 spans 14 residues. V was clipped by 3 bases and J by 1 base, with 6 bases between them.